A selection of T cell receptor beta chains follows, all from one sample in a study of blood T cell repertoires in COVID-19. Generated by immunoSEQ multiplex PCR, the TCRdb table keeps only in-frame clones and is missing some. The data contain some 46,000 clones, over 75% of them singletons. Source material: peripheral blood. The receptor set was obtained from an elderly woman with COVID-19, enrolled during active disease. The CDR3 runs from the conserved cysteine through the conserved F or W. Fields, in order: V gene, J gene, D gene, clone size, CDR3 DNA, CDR3 protein. The D gene is left open where the match is weak. Part of the rows lack a size; the others show once, few, many or a class for expanded clones.

V: TRBV5-4; J: TRBJ2-7; D: -; size: -; DNA: TGTGCCAGCAGCTTGGCTAGCTCCACCTACGAGCAGTACTTC; CDR3: CASSLASSTYEQYF
V: TRBV19; J: TRBJ2-1; D: TRBD2; size: -; DNA: TGTGCCAGTAGTCCCGAGGGACTAGCGGGAGAGCTTGAGCAGTTCTTC; CDR3: CASSPEGLAGELEQFF
V: TRBV27; J: TRBJ2-1; D: -; size: once; DNA: TGTGCCAGCAGCTCACCCCCGGGAGTCTGGTACAATGAGCAGTTCTTC; CDR3: CASSSPPGVWYNEQFF
V: TRBV3-1/TRBV3-2; J: TRBJ2-3; D: TRBD2; size: -; DNA: TGTGCCAGCAGCCCGGTCGGCGGGAGAGGGACAGATACGCAGTATTTT; CDR3: CASSPVGGRGTDTQYF
V: TRBV6-4; J: TRBJ2-3; D: -; size: -; DNA: TGTGCCAGCAGTGACTCGAGTAGCGCGGACACAGATACGCAGTATTTT; CDR3: CASSDSSSADTDTQYF
V: TRBV19; J: TRBJ2-7; D: TRBD2; size: once; DNA: TGTGCCAGTGGGATAGCGGGCTACGAGCAGTACTTC; CDR3: CASGIAGYEQYF
V: TRBV6-1; J: TRBJ1-4; D: -; size: -; DNA: TGTGCCAGCAGTGAAGCGCGGGGAGGGACGAGGGCAACTAATGAAAAACTGTTTTTT; CDR3: CASSEARGGTRATNEKLFF
V: TRBV28; J: TRBJ1-4; D: -; size: -; DNA: TGTGCCAGCAGTTTATCCTCCCTGGCCCGGGGGGATGAAAAACTGTTTTTT; CDR3: CASSLSSLARGDEKLFF
V: TRBV29-1; J: TRBJ2-7; D: TRBD1; size: -; DNA: TGCAGCGTGCGGGACAGGGGTTCCTACGAGCAGTACTTC; CDR3: CSVRDRGSYEQYF
V: TRBV6-2/TRBV6-3; J: TRBJ1-1; D: -; size: -; DNA: TGTGCCAGCAGTTACTCGAGTGGGTCGGGGAACACTGAAGCTTTCTTT; CDR3: CASSYSSGSGNTEAFF
V: TRBV3-1/TRBV3-2; J: TRBJ1-2; D: TRBD1; size: -; DNA: TGTGCCAGCAGCTACACAGGGGGGAACTATGGCTACACCTTC; CDR3: CASSYTGGNYGYTF
V: TRBV6-2/TRBV6-3; J: TRBJ2-5; D: TRBD2; size: -; DNA: TGTGCCAGCAGTCCCGGACTCCTAGCGGGGATTAGGGAGACCCAGTACTTC; CDR3: CASSPGLLAGIRETQYF
V: TRBV9; J: TRBJ1-2; D: TRBD1; size: -; DNA: TGTGCCAGCAGCGCGGGACAGAGGAACTTC; CDR3: CASSAGQRNF
V: TRBV5-8; J: TRBJ2-7; D: TRBD1; size: -; DNA: TGTGCCAGCAGCGCCCGGGACAGGGGTGTCGGCGAGCAGTACTTC; CDR3: CASSARDRGVGEQYF
V: TRBV20-1; J: TRBJ1-2; D: -; size: -; DNA: TGCAGTGCTAGTTCGAGAAACTATGGCTACACCTTC; CDR3: CSASSRNYGYTF